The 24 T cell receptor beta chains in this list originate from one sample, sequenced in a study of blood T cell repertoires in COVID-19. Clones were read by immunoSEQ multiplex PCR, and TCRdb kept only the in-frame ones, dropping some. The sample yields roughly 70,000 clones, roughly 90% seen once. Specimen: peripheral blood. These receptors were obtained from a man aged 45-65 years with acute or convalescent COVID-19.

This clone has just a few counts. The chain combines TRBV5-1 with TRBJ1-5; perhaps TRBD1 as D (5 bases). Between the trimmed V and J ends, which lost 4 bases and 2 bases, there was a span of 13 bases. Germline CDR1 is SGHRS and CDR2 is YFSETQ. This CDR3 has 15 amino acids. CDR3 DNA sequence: TGCGCCAGCAGCCTGCGGACGGGGGGCAATCAGCCCCAGCATTTT. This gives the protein CASSLRTGGNQPQHF.

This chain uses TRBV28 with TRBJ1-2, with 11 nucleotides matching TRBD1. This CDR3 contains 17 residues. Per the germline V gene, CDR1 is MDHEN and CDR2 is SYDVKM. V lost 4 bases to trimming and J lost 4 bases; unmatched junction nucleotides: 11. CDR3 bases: TGTGCCAGCAGTTCGTATTCCGGGACAGGGGGGGGCTATGGCTACACCTTC. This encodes CASSSYSGTGGGYGYTF.

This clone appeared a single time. CDR3 DNA sequence: TGTGCCAGCAGCCCAGGACAGGGCATGGAGACCCAGTACTTC. It encodes CASSPGQGMETQYF. The chain recombines TRBV3-1 (or the pseudogene TRBV3-2) with TRBJ2-5; TRBD1 agrees at 8 bases. With V trimmed by 4 bases and J by 5 bases, 6 bases remained unmatched. The CDR3 covers 14 residues. Per germline, CDR1 LGHDT and CDR2 YNNKEL (reference sequence).

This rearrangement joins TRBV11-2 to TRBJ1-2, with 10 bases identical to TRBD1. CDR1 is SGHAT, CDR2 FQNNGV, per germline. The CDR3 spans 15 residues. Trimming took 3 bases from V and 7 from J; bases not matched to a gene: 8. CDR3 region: CASSLAGTGALGYTF. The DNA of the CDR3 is TGTGCCAGCAGCTTGGCCGGGACAGGGGCACTTGGCTACACCTTC.

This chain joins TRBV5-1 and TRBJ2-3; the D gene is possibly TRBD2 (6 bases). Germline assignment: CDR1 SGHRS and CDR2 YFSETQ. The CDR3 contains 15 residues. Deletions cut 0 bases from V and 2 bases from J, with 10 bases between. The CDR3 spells CASSLVLANTDTQYF. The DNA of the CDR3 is TGCGCCAGCAGCTTGGTCCTAGCGAACACAGATACGCAGTATTTT.

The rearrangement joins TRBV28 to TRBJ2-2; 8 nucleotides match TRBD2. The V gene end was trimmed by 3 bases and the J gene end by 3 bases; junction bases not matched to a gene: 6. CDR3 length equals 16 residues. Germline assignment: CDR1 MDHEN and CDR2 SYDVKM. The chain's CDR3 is CASSLVGLADTGELFF. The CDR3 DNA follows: TGTGCCAGCAGTTTGGTAGGACTAGCTGACACCGGGGAGCTGTTTTTT.

CDR3 sequence: CASSFYPGQGSYEQYV. The CDR3 DNA follows: TGTGCCAGCAGTTTTTACCCGGGACAGGGGAGTTACGAGCAGTACGTC. The rearrangement joins TRBV6-2 or TRBV6-3 to TRBJ2-7, with 10 nucleotides matching TRBD1. The CDR3 extends over 16 amino acids. Trimming removed 4 bases from V and 4 bases from J; junction bases left unmatched: 10. The germline V gene has CDR1 MNHEY and CDR2 SVGEGT.

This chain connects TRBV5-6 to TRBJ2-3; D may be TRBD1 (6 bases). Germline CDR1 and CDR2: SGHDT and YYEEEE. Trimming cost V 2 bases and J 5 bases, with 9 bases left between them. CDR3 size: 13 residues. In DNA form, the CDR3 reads TGTGCCAGCAGCTTACTAGGGGGAGATACGCAGTATTTT. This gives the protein CASSLLGGDTQYF.

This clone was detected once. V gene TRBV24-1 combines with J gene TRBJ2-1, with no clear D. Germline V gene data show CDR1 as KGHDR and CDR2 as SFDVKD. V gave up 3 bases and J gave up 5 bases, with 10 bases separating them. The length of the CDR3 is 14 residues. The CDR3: CATSDLLADNEQFF. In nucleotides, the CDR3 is TGTGCCACCAGTGATCTCCTGGCCGACAATGAGCAGTTCTTC.

CDR3 residues: CASSLSRGSNYGYTF. The CDR3 DNA sequence: TGTGCCAGCAGTTTATCTCGAGGGAGTAACTATGGCTACACCTTC. The chain joins TRBV27 to TRBJ1-2, with D unclear. The CDR3 is made up of 15 amino acids. The V and J ends lost 0 bases and 1 base respectively, with 9 bases between them. The germline V gene has CDR1 MNHEY and CDR2 SMNVEV (reference sequence).

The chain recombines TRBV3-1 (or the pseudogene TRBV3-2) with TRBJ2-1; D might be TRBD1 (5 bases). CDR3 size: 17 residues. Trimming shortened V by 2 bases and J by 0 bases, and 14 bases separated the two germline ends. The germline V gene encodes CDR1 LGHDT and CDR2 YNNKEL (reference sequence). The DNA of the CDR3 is TGTGCCAGCAGCCAACCAGGACACCCAAGCTCCTACAATGAGCAGTTCTTC. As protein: CASSQPGHPSSYNEQFF.

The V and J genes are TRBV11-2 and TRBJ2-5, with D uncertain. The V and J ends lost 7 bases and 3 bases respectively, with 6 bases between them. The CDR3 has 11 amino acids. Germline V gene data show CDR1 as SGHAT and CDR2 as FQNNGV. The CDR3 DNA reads TGTGCCAGCAAACAAAAAGAGACCCAGTACTTC. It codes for CASKQKETQYF.

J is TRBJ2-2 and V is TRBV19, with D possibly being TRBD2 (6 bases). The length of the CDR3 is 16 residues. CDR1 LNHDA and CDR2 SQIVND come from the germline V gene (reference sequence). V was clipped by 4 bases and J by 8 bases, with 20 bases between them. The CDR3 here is CASSTLQGTFAGELFF. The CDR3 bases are TGTGCCAGTAGTACTTTACAAGGGACTTTTGCAGGGGAGCTGTTTTTT.

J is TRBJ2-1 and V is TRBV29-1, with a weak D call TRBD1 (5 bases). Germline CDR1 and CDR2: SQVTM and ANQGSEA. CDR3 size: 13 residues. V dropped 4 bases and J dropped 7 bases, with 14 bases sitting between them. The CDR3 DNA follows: TGCAGCGTTGGGGCAGGGATGGCGAATGAGCAGTTCTTC. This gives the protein CSVGAGMANEQFF.

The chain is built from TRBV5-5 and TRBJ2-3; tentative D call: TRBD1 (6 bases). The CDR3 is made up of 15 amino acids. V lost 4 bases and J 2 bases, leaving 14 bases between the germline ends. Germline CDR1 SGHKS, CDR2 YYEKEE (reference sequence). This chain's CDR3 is CASSPGHYTTDTQYF. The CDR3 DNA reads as TGTGCCAGCAGCCCGGGACATTATACCACAGATACGCAGTATTTT.

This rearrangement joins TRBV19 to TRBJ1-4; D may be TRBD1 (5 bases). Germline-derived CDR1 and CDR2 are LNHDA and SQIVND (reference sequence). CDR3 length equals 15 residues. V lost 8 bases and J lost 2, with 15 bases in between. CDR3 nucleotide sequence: TGTGCCAGTGGTGAGACAGACGTTACTAATGAAAAACTGTTTTTT. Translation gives CASGETDVTNEKLFF. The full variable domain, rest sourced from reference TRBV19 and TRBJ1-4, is DGGITQSPKYLFRKEGQNVTLSCEQNLNHDAMYWYRQDPGQGLRLIYYSQIVNDFQKGDIAEGYSVSREKKESFPLTVTSAQKNPTAFYLCASGETDVTNEKLFFGSGTQLSVL.

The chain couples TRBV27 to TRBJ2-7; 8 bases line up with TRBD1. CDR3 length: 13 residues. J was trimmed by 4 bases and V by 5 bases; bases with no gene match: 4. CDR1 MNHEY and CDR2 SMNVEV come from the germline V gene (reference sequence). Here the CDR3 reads CASSLGTGYEQYF. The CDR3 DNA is TGTGCCAGCAGTCTCGGGACAGGATACGAGCAGTACTTC.

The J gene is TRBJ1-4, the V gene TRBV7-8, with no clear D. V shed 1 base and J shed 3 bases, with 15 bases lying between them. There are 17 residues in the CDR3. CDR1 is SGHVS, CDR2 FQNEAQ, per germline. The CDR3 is CASSLGRVPEANEKLFF. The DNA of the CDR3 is TGTGCCAGCAGCTTAGGGCGGGTGCCGGAGGCTAATGAAAAACTGTTTTTT.

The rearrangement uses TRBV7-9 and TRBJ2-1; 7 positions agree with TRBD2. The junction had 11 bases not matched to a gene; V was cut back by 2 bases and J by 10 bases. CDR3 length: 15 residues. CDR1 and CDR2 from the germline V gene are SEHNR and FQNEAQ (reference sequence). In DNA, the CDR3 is TGTGCCAGCAGCTTAAAGGGAGGGTTGTACATAGAGCAGTTCTTC. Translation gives CASSLKGGLYIEQFF.

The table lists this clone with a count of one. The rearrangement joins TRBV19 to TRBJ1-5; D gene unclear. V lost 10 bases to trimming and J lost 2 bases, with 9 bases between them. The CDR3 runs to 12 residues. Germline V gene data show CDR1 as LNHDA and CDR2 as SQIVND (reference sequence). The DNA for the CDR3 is TGTGCCACCCGGACTGGCAATCAGCCCCAGCATTTT. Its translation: CATRTGNQPQHF.

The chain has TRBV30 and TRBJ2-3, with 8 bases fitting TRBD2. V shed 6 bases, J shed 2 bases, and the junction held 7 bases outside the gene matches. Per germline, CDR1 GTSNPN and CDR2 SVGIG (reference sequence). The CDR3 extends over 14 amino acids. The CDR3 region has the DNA TGTGCCTGCCCGGGGGGGACAATCACAGATACGCAGTATTTT. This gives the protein CACPGGTITDTQYF. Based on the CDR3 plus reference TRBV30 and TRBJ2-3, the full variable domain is SQTIHQWPATLVQPVGSPLSLECTVEGTSNPNLYWYRQAAGRGLQLLFYSVGIGQISSEVPQNLSASRPQDRQFILSSKKLLLSDSGFYLCACPGGTITDTQYFGPGTRLTVL.

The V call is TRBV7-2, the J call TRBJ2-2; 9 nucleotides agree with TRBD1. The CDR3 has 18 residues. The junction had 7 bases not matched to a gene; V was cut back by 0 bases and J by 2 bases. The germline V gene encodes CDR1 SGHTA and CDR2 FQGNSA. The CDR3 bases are TGTGCCAGCAGCTTAGCCTCCGGGACAGGGTCTAACACCGGGGAGCTGTTTTTT. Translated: CASSLASGTGSNTGELFF.

The CDR3 sequence: CASSLGGAVSYNEQFF. Written as DNA, the CDR3 is TGTGCCAGCAGCTTAGGGGGGGCGGTCTCCTACAATGAGCAGTTCTTC. The chain carries TRBV7-3 and TRBJ2-1; D might be TRBD2 (7 bases). Trimming stripped 2 bases from V and 0 bases from J, with 11 bases between. This CDR3 is built from 16 residues. Germline CDR1 SGHTA, CDR2 FQGTGA.

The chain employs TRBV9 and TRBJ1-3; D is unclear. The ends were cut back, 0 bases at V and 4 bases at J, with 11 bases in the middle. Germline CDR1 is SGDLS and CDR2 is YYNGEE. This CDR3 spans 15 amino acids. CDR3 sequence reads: CASSVEPTRGNTIYF. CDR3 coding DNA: TGTGCCAGCAGCGTAGAACCAACTCGGGGAAACACCATATATTTT. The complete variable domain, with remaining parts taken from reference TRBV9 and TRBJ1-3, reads DSGVTQTPKHLITATGQRVTLRCSPRSGDLSVYWYQQSLDQGLQFLIQYYNGEERAKGNILERFSAQQFPDLHSELNLSSLELGDSALYFCASSVEPTRGNTIYFGEGSWLTVV.